This T cell receptor (beta chain) is drawn from a study of cytomegalovirus exposure and HLA in healthy donors. Study-wide background: Prior work identified 117 million unique TCR beta sequences in 150 million to 200 million T cells. Tens of millions of unique TCRs from HLA-typed donors were held in an early release of data.

CDR3 size: 12 residues. The germline V gene has CDR1 SNHLY and CDR2 FYNNEI. Trimming stripped 2 bases from V and 3 bases from J, with 5 bases between. Both 60 Vbeta primers and 13 Jbeta primers went into the PCR. Assay used: immunoSEQ multiplex PCR; TCRdb lists only in-frame clones, some missing. The sample has about 120,000 clones, around 86% seen once. The study, taken as a whole, reports: Certain sequence variants were highly shared and formed a cluster, and this cluster was likely a sequencing artifact.

This clone occurred a few times. Its antigen remains unidentified. Sequenced: PBMCs. The rearrangement links TRBV2 to TRBJ2-7; D gene unclear. The source is a woman in her twenties or thirties in good health and CMV-seronegative. The DNA of the CDR3 is TGTGCCAGCAGTGAATCTAACTACGAGCAGTACTTC. It yields the protein CASSESNYEQYF.